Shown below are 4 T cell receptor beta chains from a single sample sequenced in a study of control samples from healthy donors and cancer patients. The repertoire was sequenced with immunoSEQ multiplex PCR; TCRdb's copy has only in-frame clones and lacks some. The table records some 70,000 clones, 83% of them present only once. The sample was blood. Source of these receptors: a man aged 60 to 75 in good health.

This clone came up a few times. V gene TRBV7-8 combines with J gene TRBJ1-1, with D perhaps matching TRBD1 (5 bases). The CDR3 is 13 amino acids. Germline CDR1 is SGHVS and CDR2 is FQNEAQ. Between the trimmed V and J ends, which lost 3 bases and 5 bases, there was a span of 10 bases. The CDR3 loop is CASSFGGSTEAFF. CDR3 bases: TGTGCCAGCAGCTTTGGGGGGAGTACTGAAGCTTTCTTT.

The CDR3 region has the DNA TGTGCCAGCAGCCCTGACAGGTACGAGCAGTACTTC. Its translation is CASSPDRYEQYF. The chain is built from TRBV7-2 and TRBJ2-7; a weak D match, TRBD1 (6 bases). Looked up from germline, CDR1 is SGHTA and CDR2 is FQGNSA. The CDR3 has 12 residues. Trimming took 5 bases from V and 4 from J, leaving 9 bases between them.

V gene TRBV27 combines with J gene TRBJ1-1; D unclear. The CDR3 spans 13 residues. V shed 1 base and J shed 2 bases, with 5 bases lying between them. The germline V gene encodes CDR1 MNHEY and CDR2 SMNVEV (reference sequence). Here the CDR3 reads CASSLLSNTEAFF. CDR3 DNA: TGTGCCAGCAGTTTATTGTCCAACACTGAAGCTTTCTTT.

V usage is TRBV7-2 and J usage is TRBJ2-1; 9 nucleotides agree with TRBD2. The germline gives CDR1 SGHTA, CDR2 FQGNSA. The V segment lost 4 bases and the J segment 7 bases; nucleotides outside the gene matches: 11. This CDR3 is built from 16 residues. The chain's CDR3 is CASSSRTSDRGNEQFF. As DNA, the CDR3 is TGTGCCAGCAGCTCCCGGACTAGCGACCGAGGGAATGAGCAGTTCTTC.